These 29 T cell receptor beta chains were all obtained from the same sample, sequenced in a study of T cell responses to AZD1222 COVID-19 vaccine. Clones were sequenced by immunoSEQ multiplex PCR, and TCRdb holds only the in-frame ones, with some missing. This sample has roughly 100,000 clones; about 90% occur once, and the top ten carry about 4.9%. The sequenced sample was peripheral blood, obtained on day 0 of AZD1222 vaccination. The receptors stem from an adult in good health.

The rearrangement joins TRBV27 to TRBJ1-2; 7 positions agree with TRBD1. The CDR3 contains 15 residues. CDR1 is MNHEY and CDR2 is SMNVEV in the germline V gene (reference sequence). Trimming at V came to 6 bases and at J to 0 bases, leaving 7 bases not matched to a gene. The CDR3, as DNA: TGTGCCAGCAGGCGGGACAGCTTAGCTAACTATGGCTACACCTTC. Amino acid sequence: CASRRDSLANYGYTF.

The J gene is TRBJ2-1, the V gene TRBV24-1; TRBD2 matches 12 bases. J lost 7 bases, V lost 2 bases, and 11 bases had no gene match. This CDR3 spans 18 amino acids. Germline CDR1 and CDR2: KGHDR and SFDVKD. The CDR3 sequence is CATSDSSRLAGVENEQFF. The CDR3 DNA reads TGTGCCACCAGTGATTCCTCAAGACTAGCGGGAGTAGAAAATGAGCAGTTCTTC.

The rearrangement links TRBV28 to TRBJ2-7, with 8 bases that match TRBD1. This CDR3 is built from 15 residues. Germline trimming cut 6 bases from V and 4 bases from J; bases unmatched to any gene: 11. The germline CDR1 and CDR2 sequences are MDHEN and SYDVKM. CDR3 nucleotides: TGTGCCAGCAGAGTAGACCAGGGGGCGGGTTACGAGCAGTACTTC. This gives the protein CASRVDQGAGYEQYF. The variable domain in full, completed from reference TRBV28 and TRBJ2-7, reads DVKVTQSSRYLVKRTGEKVFLECVQDMDHENMFWYRQDPGLGLRLIYFSYDVKMKEKGDIPEGYSVSREKKERFSLILESASTNQTSMYLCASRVDQGAGYEQYFGPGTRLTVT.

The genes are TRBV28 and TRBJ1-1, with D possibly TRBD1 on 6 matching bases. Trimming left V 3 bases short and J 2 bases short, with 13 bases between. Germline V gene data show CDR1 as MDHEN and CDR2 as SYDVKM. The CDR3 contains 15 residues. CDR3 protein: CASSLTGSKNTEAFF. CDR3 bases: TGTGCCAGCAGTTTGACAGGCTCAAAAAACACTGAAGCTTTCTTT.

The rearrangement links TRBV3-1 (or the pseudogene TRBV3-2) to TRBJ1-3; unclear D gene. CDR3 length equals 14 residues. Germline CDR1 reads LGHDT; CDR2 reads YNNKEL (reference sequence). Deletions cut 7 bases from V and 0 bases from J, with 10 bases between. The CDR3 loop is CASTPRGSGNTIYF. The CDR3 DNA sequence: TGTGCCAGCACCCCCAGAGGCTCTGGAAACACCATATATTTT.

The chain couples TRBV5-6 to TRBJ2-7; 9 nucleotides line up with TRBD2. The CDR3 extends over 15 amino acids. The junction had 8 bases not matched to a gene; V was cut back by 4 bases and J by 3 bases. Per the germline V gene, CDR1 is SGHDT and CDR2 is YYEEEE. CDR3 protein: CASSPIAGADYEQYF. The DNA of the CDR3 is TGTGCCAGCAGCCCAATAGCGGGAGCGGACTACGAGCAGTACTTC.

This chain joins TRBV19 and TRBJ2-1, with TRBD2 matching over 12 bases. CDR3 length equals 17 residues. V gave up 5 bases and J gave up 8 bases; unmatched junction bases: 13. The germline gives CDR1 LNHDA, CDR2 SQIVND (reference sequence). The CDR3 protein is CASSPRGGTSGRDEQFF. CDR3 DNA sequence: TGTGCCAGTAGTCCCCGCGGTGGGACTAGCGGGCGTGATGAGCAGTTCTTC.

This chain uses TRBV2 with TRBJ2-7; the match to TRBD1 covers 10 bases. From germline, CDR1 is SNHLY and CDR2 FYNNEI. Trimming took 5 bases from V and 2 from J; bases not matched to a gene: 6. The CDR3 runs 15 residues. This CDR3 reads CASSLEGQGPYEQYF. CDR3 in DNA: TGTGCCAGCAGTTTGGAGGGACAGGGGCCCTACGAGCAGTACTTC. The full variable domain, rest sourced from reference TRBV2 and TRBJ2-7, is EPEVTQTPSHQVTQMGQEVILRCVPISNHLYFYWYRQILGQKVEFLVSFYNNEISEKSEIFDDQFSVERPDGSNFTLKIRSTKLEDSAMYFCASSLEGQGPYEQYFGPGTRLTVT.

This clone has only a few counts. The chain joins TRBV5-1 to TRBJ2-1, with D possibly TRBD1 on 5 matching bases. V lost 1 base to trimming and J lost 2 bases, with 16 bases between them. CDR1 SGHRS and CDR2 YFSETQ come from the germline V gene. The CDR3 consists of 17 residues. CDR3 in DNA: TGCGCCAGCAGCTTGTACGGGTCCAGGGATACCTACAATGAGCAGTTCTTC. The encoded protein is CASSLYGSRDTYNEQFF.

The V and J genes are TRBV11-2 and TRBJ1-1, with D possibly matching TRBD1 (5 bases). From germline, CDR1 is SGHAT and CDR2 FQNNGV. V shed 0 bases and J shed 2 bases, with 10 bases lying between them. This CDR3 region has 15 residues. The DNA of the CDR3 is TGTGCCAGCAGCTTAGAGCCGGGACCCAACACTGAAGCTTTCTTT. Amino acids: CASSLEPGPNTEAFF.

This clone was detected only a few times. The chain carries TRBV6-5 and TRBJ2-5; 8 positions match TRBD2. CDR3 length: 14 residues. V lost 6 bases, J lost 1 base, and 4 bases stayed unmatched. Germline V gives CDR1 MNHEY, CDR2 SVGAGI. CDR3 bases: TGTGCCAGCAGCATACTAGCGGCCCAAGAGACCCAGTACTTC. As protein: CASSILAAQETQYF.

DNA of the CDR3: TGTGCCACCGGGGTCTGGCCCCCATATACGCAGTATTTT. It translates to CATGVWPPYTQYF. The V and J genes are TRBV6-5 and TRBJ2-3; tentative D call: TRBD2 (5 bases). The V gene lost 10 bases and the J gene lost 7 bases, with 18 bases spanning the gap. The CDR3 is 13 amino acids. CDR1 and CDR2 (germline): MNHEY, SVGAGI.

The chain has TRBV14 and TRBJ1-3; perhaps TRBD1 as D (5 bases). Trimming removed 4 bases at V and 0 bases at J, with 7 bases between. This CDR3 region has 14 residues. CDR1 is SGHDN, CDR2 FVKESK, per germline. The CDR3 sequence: CASSRDSSGNTIYF. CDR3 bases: TGTGCCAGCAGCCGAGACAGCTCTGGAAACACCATATATTTT.

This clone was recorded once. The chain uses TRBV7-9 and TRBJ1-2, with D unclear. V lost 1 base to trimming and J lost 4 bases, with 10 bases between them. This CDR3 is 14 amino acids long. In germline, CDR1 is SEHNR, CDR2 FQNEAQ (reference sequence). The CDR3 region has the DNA TGTGCCAGCAGCTTAGAGGGATACGGCTATGGCTACACCTTC. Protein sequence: CASSLEGYGYGYTF.

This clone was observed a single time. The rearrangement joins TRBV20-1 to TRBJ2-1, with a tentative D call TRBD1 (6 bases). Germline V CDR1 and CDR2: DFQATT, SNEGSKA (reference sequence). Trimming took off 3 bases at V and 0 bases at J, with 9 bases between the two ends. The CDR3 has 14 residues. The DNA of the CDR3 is TGCAGTGCTAGTAGGGGGAGCTCCTACAATGAGCAGTTCTTC. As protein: CSASRGSSYNEQFF.

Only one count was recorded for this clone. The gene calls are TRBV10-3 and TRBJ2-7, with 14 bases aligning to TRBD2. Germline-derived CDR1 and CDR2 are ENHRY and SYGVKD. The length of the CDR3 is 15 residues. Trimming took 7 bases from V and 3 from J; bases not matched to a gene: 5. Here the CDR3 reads CAITGLAGVGYEQYF. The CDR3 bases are TGTGCCATCACGGGACTAGCGGGAGTTGGCTACGAGCAGTACTTC.

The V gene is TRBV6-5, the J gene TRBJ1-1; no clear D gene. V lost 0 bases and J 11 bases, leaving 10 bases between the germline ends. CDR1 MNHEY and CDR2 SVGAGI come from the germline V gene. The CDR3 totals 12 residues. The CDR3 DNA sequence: TGTGCCAGCAGTTACTCGACCGGAGAGGCTTTCTTT. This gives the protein CASSYSTGEAFF.

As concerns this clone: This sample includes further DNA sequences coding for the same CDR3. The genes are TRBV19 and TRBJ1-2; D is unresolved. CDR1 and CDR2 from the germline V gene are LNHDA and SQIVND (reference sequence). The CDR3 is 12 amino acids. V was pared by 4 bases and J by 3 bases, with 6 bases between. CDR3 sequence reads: CASSRGDYGYTF. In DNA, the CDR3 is TGTGCCAGTAGTAGAGGTGACTATGGCTACACCTTC.

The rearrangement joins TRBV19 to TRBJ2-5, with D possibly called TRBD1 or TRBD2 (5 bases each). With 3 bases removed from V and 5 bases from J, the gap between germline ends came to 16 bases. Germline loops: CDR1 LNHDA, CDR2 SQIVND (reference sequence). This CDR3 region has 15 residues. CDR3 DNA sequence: TGTGCCAGTAGTATCGGGGCTTCGCTGCCGGAGACCCAGTACTTC. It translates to CASSIGASLPETQYF. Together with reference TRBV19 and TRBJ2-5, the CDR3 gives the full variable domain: DGGITQSPKYLFRKEGQNVTLSCEQNLNHDAMYWYRQDPGQGLRLIYYSQIVNDFQKGDIAEGYSVSREKKESFPLTVTSAQKNPTAFYLCASSIGASLPETQYFGPGTRLLVL.

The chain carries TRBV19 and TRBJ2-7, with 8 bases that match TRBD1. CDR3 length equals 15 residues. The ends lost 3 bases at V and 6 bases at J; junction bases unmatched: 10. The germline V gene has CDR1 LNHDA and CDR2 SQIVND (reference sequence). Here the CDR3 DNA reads TGTGCCAGTAGTATTTCCCGGACAGGGCCCTCCGAGCAGTACTTC. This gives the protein CASSISRTGPSEQYF.

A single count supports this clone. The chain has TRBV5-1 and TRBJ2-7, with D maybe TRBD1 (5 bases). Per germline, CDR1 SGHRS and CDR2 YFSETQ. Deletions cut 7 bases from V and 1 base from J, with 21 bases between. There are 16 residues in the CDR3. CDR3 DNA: TGCGCCAGCTCCTGGACACCTATTACCGATTCCTACGAGCAGTACTTC. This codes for CASSWTPITDSYEQYF.

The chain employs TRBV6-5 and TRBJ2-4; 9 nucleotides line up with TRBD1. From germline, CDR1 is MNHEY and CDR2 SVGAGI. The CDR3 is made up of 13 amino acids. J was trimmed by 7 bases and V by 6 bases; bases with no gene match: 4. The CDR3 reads CASSLTGGNIQYF. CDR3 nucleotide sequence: TGTGCCAGCAGCCTGACAGGGGGGAACATTCAGTACTTC.

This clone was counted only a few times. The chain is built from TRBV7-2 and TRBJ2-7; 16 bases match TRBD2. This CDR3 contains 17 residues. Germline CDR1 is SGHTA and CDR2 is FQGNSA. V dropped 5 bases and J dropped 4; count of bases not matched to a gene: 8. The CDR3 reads CASSLTGLAGGLYEQYF. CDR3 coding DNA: TGTGCCAGCAGCCTTACGGGACTAGCGGGAGGGCTGTACGAGCAGTACTTC.

The CDR3 nucleotides are TGCGCCAGCAGCCCTAGCGGGAGCTCCTACAATGAGCAGTTCTTC. As protein: CASSPSGSSYNEQFF. The chain couples TRBV4-1 to TRBJ2-1, with TRBD2 identical over 10 bases. The germline gives CDR1 MGHRA, CDR2 YSYEKL. V was clipped by 4 bases and J by 0 bases; unmatched bases: 0. CDR3 length: 15 residues.

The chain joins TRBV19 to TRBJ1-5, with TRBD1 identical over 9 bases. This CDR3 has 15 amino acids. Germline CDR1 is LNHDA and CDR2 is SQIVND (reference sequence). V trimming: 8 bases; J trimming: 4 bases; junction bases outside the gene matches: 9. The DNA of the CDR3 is TGTGCCAGTGGGGACAGGGTTAAATCTAATCAGCCCCAGCATTTT. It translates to CASGDRVKSNQPQHF.

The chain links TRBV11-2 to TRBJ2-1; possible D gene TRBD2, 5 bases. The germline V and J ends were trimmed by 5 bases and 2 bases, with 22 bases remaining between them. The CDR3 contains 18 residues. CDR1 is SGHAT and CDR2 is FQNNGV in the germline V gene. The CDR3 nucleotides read TGTGCCAGCAGCGCCTACCGGTCGCTGCCGGGGACCTACAATGAGCAGTTCTTC. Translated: CASSAYRSLPGTYNEQFF.

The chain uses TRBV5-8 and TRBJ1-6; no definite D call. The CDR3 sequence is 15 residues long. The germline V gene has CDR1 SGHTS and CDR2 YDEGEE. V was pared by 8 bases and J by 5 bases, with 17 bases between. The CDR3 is CASIGRAGHNSPLHF. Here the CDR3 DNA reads TGTGCCAGTATAGGCCGGGCCGGGCATAATTCACCCCTCCACTTT.

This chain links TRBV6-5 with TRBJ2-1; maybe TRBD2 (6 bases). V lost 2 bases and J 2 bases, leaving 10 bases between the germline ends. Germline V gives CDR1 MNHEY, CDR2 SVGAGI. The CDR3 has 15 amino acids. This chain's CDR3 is CASSYDGGTYNEQFF. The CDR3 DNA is TGTGCCAGCAGTTACGACGGGGGTACCTACAATGAGCAGTTCTTC.

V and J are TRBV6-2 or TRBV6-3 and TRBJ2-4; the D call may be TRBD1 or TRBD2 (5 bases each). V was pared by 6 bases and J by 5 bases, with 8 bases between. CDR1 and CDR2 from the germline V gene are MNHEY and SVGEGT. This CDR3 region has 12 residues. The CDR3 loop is CASSQGQNIQYF. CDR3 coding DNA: TGTGCCAGCAGCCAGGGACAAAACATTCAGTACTTC.